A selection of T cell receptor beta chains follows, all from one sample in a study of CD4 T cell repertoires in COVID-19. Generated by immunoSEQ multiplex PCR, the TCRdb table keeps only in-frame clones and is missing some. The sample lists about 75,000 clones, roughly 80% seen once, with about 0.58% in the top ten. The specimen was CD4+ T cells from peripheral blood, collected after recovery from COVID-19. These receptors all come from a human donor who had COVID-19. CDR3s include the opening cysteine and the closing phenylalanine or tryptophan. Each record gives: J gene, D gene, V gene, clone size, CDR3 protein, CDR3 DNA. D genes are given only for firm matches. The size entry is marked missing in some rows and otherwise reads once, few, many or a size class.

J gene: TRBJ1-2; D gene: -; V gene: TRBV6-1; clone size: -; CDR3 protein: CASSESFYTYFNYGYTF; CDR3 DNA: TGTGCCAGCAGTGAAAGTTTCTATACCTACTTCAACTATGGCTACACCTTC
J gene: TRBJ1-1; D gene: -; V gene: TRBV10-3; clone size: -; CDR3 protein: CATLGAGNTEAFF; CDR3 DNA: TGTGCCACTTTAGGGGCGGGGAACACTGAAGCTTTCTTT
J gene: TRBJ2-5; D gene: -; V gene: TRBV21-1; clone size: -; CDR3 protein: CASSFPRIVWDTHQETQYF; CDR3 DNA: TGTGCCAGCAGCTTCCCAAGGATAGTATGGGACACCCACCAAGAGACCCAGTACTTC
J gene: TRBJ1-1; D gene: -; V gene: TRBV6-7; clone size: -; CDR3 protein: CASSYPRGSGCTEAFF; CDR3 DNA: TGTGCCAGCAGTTACCCCAGGGGTTCGGGTTGCACTGAAGCTTTCTTT
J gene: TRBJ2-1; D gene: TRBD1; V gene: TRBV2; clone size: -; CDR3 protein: CASIRQGWNEQFF; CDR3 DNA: TGTGCCAGCATTAGACAGGGATGGAATGAGCAGTTCTTC
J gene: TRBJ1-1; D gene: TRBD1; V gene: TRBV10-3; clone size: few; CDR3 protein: CAISTDRGLTEAFF; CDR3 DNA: TGTGCCATCAGTACGGACAGGGGGCTCACTGAAGCTTTCTTT
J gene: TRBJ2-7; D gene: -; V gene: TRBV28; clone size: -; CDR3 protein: CASRRQRSSYEQYF; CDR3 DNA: TGTGCCAGCAGACGACAGAGAAGCTCCTACGAGCAGTACTTC
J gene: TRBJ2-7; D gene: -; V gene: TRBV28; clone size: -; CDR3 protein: CASSFGLALRRSYEQYF; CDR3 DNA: TGTGCCAGCAGTTTTGGGCTAGCGCTGCGAAGAAGCTACGAGCAGTACTTC
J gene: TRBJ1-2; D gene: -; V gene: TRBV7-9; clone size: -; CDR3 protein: CASTKEGAAGYTF; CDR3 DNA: TGTGCCAGCACCAAAGAAGGGGCTGCCGGCTACACCTTC
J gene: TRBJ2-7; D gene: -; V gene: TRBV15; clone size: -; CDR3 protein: CATSRDRGYEQYF; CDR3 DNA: TGTGCCACCAGCAGAGATCGGGGATACGAGCAGTACTTC
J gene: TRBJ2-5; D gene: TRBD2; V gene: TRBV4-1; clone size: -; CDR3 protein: CASSRLAGGLETQYF; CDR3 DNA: TGCGCCAGCAGCCGTCTAGCGGGGGGGCTGGAGACCCAGTACTTC
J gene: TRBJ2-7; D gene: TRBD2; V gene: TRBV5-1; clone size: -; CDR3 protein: CASSSGGGGAYEQYF; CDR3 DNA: TGCGCCAGCAGCTCAGGCGGCGGGGGGGCCTACGAGCAGTACTTC
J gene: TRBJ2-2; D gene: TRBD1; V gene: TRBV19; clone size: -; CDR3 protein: CASSVTGPGELFF; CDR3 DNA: TGTGCCAGTAGTGTGACAGGGCCCGGGGAGCTGTTTTTT
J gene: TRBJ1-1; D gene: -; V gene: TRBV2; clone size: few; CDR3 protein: CASSHELSNTEAFF; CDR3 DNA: TGTGCCAGCAGTCACGAGCTTTCGAACACTGAAGCTTTCTTT
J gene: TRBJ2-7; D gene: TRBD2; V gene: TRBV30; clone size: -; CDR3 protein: CAWSPLAGPSYEQYF; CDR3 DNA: TGTGCCTGGAGCCCACTAGCGGGACCTTCCTACGAGCAGTACTTC
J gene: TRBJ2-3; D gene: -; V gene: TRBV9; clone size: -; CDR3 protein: CASSVDGGRDTQYF; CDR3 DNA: TGTGCCAGCAGCGTGGACGGGGGCAGAGATACGCAGTATTTT
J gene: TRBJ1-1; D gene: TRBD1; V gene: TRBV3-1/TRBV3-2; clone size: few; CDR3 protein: CASSQTGDLNTEAFF; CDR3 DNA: TGTGCCAGCAGCCAAACAGGGGACTTGAACACTGAAGCTTTCTTT
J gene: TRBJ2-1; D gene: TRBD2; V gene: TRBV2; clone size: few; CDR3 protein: CASSGIAGGHEQFF; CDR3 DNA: TGTGCCAGCAGTGGAATAGCGGGGGGACATGAGCAGTTCTTC
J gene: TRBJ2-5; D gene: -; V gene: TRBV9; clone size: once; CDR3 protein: CASSIGGVSQETQYF; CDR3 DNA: TGTGCCAGCAGCATAGGGGGGGTATCGCAGGAGACCCAGTACTTC
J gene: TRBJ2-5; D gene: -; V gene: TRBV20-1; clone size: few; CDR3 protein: CSASSETQYF; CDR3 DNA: TGCAGTGCTTCTTCGGAGACCCAGTACTTC